These 8 T cell receptor beta chains came from one sample sequenced in a study of shared clonotypes between healthy human individuals (dated by TCRdb to 2019 to 2021). The library was prepared using the immunoSEQ multiplex PCR assay. The table comes from immuneACCESS by way of TCRdb, which keeps in-frame sequences with V and J called. Part of the clones is missing from these tables; in studies checked, under half for an unresolved V gene and the rest for unknown reasons. The sample table contains about 96,000 clones; only one count was recorded for about 45% of them. The leading ten clones occupy over 12% of the sample. Sequenced: PBMCs. Receptors originate from a woman aged 40 to 50 in good health. Some clones in this sample may be carry-over from other donors' samples.

The genes are TRBV30 and TRBJ2-7, with a tentative D call TRBD1 (6 bases). The CDR3 spans 14 residues. The V gene's germline CDR1 is GTSNPN and CDR2 SVGIG (reference sequence). The V end lost 0 bases, the J end lost 2 bases, and 11 bases lay between the germline ends. The CDR3: CAWSVWDTPYEQYF. DNA of the CDR3: TGTGCCTGGAGTGTATGGGACACCCCCTACGAGCAGTACTTC.

In this sample, this clone turned up once. With a far larger clone one base away, a read error is the likely cause. V usage is TRBV6-5 and J usage is TRBJ1-5, with a tentative D call TRBD1 (5 bases). The V end was cut by 0 bases, the J end by 7 bases, with 7 bases between. CDR3 length: 13 residues. The germline CDR1 and CDR2 sequences are MNHEY and SVGAGI. This chain's CDR3 is CASSYSGEQPQHF. As DNA, the CDR3 is TGTGCCAGCAGTTACTCGGGGGAGCAGCCCCAGCATTTT.

The rearrangement uses TRBV6-5 and TRBJ2-5; possible D gene TRBD2, 5 bases. The CDR3 is 15 residues long. V shed 5 bases and J shed 4 bases, with 17 bases lying between them. Per germline, CDR1 MNHEY and CDR2 SVGAGI. The DNA for the CDR3 is TGTGCCAGCAGTCCCCTCGACTACCGTACAGAGACCCAGTACTTC. Amino acids: CASSPLDYRTETQYF.

DNA for the CDR3: TGTGCCAGCAGCCTCAGAGGTCTAGAGAACACCGGGGAGCTGTTTTTT. Encoded protein: CASSLRGLENTGELFF. The chain combines TRBV9 with TRBJ2-2; no clear D gene. Trimming shortened V by 4 bases and J by 1 base, and 14 bases separated the two germline ends. Germline CDR1 SGDLS, CDR2 YYNGEE. CDR3 length: 16 amino acids. Based on the CDR3 plus reference TRBV9 and TRBJ2-2, the full variable domain is DSGVTQTPKHLITATGQRVTLRCSPRSGDLSVYWYQQSLDQGLQFLIQYYNGEERAKGNILERFSAQQFPDLHSELNLSSLELGDSALYFCASSLRGLENTGELFFGEGSRLTVL.

The chain recombines TRBV2 with TRBJ1-1; 7 bases match TRBD1. The germline V gene encodes CDR1 SNHLY and CDR2 FYNNEI. J was trimmed by 4 bases and V by 8 bases; bases with no gene match: 13. The CDR3 has 15 residues. The CDR3 loop reads CASGREAGGSTEAFF. The CDR3 DNA follows: TGTGCCAGCGGTCGGGAGGCAGGGGGGAGCACTGAAGCTTTCTTT.

The V gene is TRBV30, the J gene TRBJ2-2; D is perhaps TRBD2 (5 bases). Per the germline V gene, CDR1 is GTSNPN and CDR2 is SVGIG (reference sequence). V lost 4 bases and J 6 bases, leaving 15 bases between the germline ends. CDR3 length equals 14 residues. In nucleotides, the CDR3 is TGTGCCTGGACACCTTGGCAGGAGGCCGGGGAGCTGTTTTTT. Translating it yields CAWTPWQEAGELFF.

This rearrangement joins TRBV7-3 to TRBJ2-5; no clear D. Between the trimmed V and J ends, which lost 10 bases and 5 bases, there was a span of 14 bases. CDR3 length equals 12 residues. Germline-derived CDR1 and CDR2 are SGHTA and FQGTGA. CDR3 loop: CAKPAGLETQYF. The CDR3 nucleotides are TGTGCCAAGCCCGCCGGGCTGGAGACCCAGTACTTC.

This clone showed up many times. The chain links TRBV4-3 to TRBJ2-3, with 8 bases lining up with TRBD2. The CDR3 sequence is 18 residues long. Unmatched junction bases numbered 11, after V lost 0 bases and J lost 3 bases. The V gene's germline CDR1 is LGHNA and CDR2 YSLEER. CDR3 residues: CASSQDRGGELDTDTQYF. The DNA for the CDR3 is TGCGCCAGCAGCCAAGATCGGGGGGGGGAGTTAGATACAGATACGCAGTATTTT.